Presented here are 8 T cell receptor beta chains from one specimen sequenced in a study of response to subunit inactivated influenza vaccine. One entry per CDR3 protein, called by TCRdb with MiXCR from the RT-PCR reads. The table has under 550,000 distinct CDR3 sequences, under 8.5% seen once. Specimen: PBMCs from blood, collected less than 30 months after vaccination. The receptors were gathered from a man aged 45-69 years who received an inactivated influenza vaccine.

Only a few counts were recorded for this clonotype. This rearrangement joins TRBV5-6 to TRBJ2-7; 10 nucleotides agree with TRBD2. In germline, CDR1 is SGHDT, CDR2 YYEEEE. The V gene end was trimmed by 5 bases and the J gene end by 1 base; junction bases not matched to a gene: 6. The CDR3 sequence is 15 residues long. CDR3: CASSNLAGASYEQYF. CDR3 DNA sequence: TGTGCCAGCAGTAATCTAGCGGGAGCTTCCTACGAGCAGTACTTC.

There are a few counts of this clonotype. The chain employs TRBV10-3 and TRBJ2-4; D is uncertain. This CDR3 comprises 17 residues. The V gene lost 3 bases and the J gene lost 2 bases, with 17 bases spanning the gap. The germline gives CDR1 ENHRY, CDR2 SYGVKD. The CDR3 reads CAISDPSAGVTKNIQYF. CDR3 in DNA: TGTGCCATCAGTGACCCCTCAGCTGGGGTCACCAAAAACATTCAGTACTTC.

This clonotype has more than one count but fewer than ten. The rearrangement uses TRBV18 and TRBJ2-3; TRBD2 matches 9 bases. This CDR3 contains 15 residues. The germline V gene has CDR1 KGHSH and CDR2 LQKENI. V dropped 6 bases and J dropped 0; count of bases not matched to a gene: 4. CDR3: CASSKLAGSTDTQYF. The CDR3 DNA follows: TGTGCCAGCTCGAAGCTAGCGGGAAGCACAGATACGCAGTATTTT.

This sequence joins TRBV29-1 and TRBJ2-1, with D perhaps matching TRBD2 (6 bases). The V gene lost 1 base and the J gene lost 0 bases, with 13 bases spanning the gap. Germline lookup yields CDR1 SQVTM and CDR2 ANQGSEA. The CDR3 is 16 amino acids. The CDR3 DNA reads TGCAGCGTTGAAGTTTTAGCGGATAGCTCCTACAATGAGCAGTTCTTC. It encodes CSVEVLADSSYNEQFF.

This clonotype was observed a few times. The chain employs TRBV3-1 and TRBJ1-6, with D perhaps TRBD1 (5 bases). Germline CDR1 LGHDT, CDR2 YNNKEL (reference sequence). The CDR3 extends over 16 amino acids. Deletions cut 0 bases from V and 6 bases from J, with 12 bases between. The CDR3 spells CASSQDGGVRNSPLHF. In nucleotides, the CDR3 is TGTGCCAGCAGCCAAGATGGGGGGGTACGTAATTCACCCCTCCACTTT.

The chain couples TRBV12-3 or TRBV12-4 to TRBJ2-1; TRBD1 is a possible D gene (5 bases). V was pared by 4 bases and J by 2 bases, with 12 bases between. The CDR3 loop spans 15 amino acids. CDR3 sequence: CASSSQGRTYNEQFF. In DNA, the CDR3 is TGTGCCAGCAGTTCCCAGGGTCGCACCTACAATGAGCAGTTCTTC.

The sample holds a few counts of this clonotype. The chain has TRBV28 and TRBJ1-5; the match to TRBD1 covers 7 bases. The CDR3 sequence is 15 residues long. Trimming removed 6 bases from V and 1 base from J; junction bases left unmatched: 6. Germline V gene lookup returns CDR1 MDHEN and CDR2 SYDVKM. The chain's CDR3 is CASSRSQGSNQPQHF. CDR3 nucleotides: TGTGCCAGCAGCCGCTCACAGGGGAGCAATCAGCCCCAGCATTTT.

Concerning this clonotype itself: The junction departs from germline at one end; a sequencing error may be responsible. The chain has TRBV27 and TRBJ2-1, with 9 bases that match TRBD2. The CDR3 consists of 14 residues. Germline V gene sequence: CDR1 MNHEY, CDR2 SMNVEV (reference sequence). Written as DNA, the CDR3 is TGTGCCGGCAGTCCCTCGGGACTAGCCGATGAGCAGTTCTTC. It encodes CAGSPSGLADEQFF.